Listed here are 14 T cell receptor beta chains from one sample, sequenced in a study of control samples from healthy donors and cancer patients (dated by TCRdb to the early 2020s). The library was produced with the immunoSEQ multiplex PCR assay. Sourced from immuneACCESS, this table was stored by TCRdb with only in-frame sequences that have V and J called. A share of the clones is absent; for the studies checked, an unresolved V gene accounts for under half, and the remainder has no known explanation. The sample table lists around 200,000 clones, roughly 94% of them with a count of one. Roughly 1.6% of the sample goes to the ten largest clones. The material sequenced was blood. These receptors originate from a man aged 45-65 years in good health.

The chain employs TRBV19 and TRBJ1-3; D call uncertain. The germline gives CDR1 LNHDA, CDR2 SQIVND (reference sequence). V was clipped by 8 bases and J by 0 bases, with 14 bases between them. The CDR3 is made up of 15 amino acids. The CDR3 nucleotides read TGTGCCAGTGGTCTACTAGGGAGCTCTGGAAACACCATATATTTT. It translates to CASGLLGSSGNTIYF.

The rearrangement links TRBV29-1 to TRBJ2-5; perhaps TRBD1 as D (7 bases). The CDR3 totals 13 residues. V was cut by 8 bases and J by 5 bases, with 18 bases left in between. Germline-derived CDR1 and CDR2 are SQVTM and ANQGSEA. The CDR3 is CSTLQTGRETQYF. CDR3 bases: TGCAGCACCCTTCAGACAGGGAGGGAGACCCAGTACTTC. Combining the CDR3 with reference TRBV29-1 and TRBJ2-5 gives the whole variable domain SAVISQKPSRDICQRGTSLTIQCQVDSQVTMMFWYRQQPGQSLTLIATANQGSEATYESGFVIDKFPISRPNLTFSTLTVSNMSPEDSSIYLCSTLQTGRETQYFGPGTRLLVL.

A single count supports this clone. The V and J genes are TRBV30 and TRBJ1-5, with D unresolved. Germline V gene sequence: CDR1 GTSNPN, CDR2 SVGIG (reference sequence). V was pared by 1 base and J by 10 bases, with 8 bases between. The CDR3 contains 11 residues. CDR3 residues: CAWSGAGPQHF. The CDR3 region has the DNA TGTGCCTGGAGTGGGGCGGGCCCCCAGCATTTT.

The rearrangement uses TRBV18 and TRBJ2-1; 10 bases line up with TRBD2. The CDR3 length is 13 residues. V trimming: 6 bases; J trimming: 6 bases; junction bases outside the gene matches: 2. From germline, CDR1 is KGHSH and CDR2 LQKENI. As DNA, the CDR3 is TGTGCCAGCTCTTGGACTAGCGGCAATGAGCAGTTCTTC. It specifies CASSWTSGNEQFF. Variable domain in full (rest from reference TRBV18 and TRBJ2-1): NAGVMQNPRHLVRRRGQEARLRCSPMKGHSHVYWYRQLPEEGLKFMVYLQKENIIDESGMPKERFSAEFPKEGPSILRIQQVVRGDSAAYFCASSWTSGNEQFFGPGTRLTVL.

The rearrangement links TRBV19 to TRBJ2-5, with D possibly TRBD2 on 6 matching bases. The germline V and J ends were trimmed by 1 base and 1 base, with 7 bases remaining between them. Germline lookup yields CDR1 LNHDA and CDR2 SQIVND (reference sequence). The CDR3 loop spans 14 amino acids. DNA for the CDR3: TGTGCCAGTAGTATAGGGGGACTCCAAGAGACCCAGTACTTC. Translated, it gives CASSIGGLQETQYF. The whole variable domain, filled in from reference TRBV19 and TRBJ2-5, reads DGGITQSPKYLFRKEGQNVTLSCEQNLNHDAMYWYRQDPGQGLRLIYYSQIVNDFQKGDIAEGYSVSREKKESFPLTVTSAQKNPTAFYLCASSIGGLQETQYFGPGTRLLVL.

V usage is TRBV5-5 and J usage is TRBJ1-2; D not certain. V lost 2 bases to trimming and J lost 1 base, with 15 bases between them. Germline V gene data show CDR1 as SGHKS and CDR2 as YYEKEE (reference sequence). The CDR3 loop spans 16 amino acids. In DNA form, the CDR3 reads TGTGCCAGCAGCTTAAGTGGGTCTTCTTTTAACTATGGCTACACCTTC. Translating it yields CASSLSGSSFNYGYTF.

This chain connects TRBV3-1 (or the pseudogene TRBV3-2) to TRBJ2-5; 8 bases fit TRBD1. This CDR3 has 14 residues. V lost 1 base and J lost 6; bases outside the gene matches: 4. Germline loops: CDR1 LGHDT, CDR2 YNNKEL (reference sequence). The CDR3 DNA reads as TGTGCCAGCAGCCAAGCCAGGGGGCTTAAGACCCAGTACTTC. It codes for CASSQARGLKTQYF.

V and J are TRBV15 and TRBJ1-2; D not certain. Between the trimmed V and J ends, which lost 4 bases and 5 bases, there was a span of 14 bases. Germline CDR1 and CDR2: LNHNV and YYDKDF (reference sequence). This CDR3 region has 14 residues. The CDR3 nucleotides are TGTGCCACCAGCAACCTGGGAACCGTGTATGGCTACACCTTC. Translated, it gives CATSNLGTVYGYTF.

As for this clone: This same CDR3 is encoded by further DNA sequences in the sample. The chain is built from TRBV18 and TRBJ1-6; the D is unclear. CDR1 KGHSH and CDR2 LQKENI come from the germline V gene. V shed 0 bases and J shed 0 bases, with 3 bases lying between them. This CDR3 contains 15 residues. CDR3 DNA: TGTGCCAGCTCACCACCGGGCTCCTATAATTCACCCCTCCACTTT. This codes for CASSPPGSYNSPLHF.

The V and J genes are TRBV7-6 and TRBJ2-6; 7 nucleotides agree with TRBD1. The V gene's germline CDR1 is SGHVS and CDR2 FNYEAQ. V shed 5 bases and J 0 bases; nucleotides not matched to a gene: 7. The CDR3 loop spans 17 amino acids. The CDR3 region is CASSPGAGGSGANVLTF. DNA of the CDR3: TGTGCCAGCAGCCCCGGAGCAGGGGGCTCTGGGGCCAACGTCCTGACTTTC. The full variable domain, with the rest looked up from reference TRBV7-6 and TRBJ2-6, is GAGVSQSPRYKVTKRGQDVALRCDPISGHVSLYWYRQALGQGPEFLTYFNYEAQQDKSGLPNDRFSAERPEGSISTLTIQRTEQRDSAMYRCASSPGAGGSGANVLTFGAGSRLTVL.

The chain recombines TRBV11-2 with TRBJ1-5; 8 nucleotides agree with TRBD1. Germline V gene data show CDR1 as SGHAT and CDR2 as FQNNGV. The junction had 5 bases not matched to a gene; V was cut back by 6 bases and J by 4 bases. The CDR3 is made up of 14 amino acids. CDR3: CASSLDRDNQPQHF. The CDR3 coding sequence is TGTGCCAGCAGTCTGGACAGGGATAATCAGCCCCAGCATTTT.

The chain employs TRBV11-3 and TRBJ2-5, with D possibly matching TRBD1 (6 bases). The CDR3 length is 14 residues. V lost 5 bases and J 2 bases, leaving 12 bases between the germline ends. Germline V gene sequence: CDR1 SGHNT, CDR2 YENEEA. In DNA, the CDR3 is TGTGCCAGCAGCATTCGGGACAAACAAGAGACCCAGTACTTC. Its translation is CASSIRDKQETQYF.

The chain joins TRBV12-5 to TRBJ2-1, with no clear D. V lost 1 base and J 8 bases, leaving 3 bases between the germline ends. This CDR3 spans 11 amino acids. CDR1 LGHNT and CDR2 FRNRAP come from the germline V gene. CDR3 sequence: CASGLDYEQFF. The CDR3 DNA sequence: TGTGCTAGTGGTTTGGATTATGAGCAGTTCTTC.

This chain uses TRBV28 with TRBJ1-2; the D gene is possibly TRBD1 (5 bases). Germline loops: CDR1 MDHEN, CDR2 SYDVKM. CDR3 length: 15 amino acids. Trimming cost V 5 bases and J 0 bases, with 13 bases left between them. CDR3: CASSPGDRPNYGYTF. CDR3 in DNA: TGTGCCAGCAGTCCGGGTGACAGACCTAACTATGGCTACACCTTC.